One and the same sample provided the 24 T cell receptor beta chains below, sequenced in a study of shared clonotypes between healthy human individuals. Some clones are missing from TCRdb's copy, which holds only in-frame ones; the method was immunoSEQ multiplex PCR. The sample lists over 950,000 clones, about 72% occurring once. The specimen was memory CD4+ T cells from PBMCs. Subset defined: CD45RA-negative fraction. These TCRs come from a man between 18 and 29 years old in good health. Some clones in this sample may be carry-over from other donors' samples.

This clone appeared a single time. The gene calls are TRBV7-6 and TRBJ1-4; maybe TRBD1 (6 bases). Trimming stripped 2 bases from V and 0 bases from J, with 7 bases between. This CDR3 is 15 amino acids long. Germline V gene lookup returns CDR1 SGHVS and CDR2 FNYEAQ. The CDR3 spells CASSLRQATNEKLFF. The DNA for the CDR3 is TGTGCCAGCAGCTTAAGACAGGCAACTAATGAAAAACTGTTTTTT. Filled out from reference TRBV7-6 and TRBJ1-4, the complete variable domain reads GAGVSQSPRYKVTKRGQDVALRCDPISGHVSLYWYRQALGQGPEFLTYFNYEAQQDKSGLPNDRFSAERPEGSISTLTIQRTEQRDSAMYRCASSLRQATNEKLFFGSGTQLSVL.

A remark on this clone: Given a far larger clone just one base away, this is likely a sequencing read error. The chain links TRBV6-5 to TRBJ1-5; tentative D call: TRBD1 (5 bases). V was cut by 5 bases and J by 1 base, with 12 bases left in between. Germline V gene data show CDR1 as MNHEY and CDR2 as SVGAGI. The CDR3 covers 15 residues. In nucleotides, the CDR3 is TGTGCCAGCAGTCTCTCGACAGAGAGCAATCAGCCCCAGCATTTT. Translating it yields CASSLSTESNQPQHF.

To note about this clone: The identical CDR3 is also encoded by other nucleotide sequences in the sample. The V and J genes are TRBV5-1 and TRBJ1-3; no clear D. The CDR3 consists of 14 residues. V lost 2 bases to trimming and J lost 0 bases, with 6 bases between them. Looked up from germline, CDR1 is SGHRS and CDR2 is YFSETQ. The CDR3 sequence: CASSFEGSGNTIYF. As DNA, the CDR3 is TGCGCCAGCAGCTTCGAGGGCTCTGGAAACACCATATATTTT.

The chain uses TRBV9 and TRBJ2-7; 13 positions agree with TRBD2. Germline V lookup: CDR1 SGDLS, CDR2 YYNGEE. This CDR3 contains 14 residues. V lost 3 bases and J lost 7; bases outside the gene matches: 4. The CDR3 DNA follows: TGTGCCAGCAGCGGAGAACTAGCGGGAGGGGAGCAGTACTTC. This codes for CASSGELAGGEQYF. The full variable domain, its missing parts supplied by reference TRBV9 and TRBJ2-7, is DSGVTQTPKHLITATGQRVTLRCSPRSGDLSVYWYQQSLDQGLQFLIQYYNGEERAKGNILERFSAQQFPDLHSELNLSSLELGDSALYFCASSGELAGGEQYFGPGTRLTVT.

The chain links TRBV5-4 to TRBJ2-5, with TRBD2 matching 8 bases. Per germline, CDR1 SGHNT and CDR2 YYREEE (reference sequence). The V gene end was trimmed by 2 bases and the J gene end by 5 bases; junction bases not matched to a gene: 20. The CDR3 is 19 amino acids. The CDR3 nucleotides are TGTGCCAGCAGCTTCGGCAGGGGATTATCAGCGGGAGTAGGGGAGACCCAGTACTTC. As protein: CASSFGRGLSAGVGETQYF.

The CDR3 bases are TGTGCCAGCAGGGGACAGGGGCGCAGGGCAGGCATTCAGTACTTC. This codes for CASRGQGRRAGIQYF. This chain joins TRBV28 and TRBJ2-4; 10 bases align to TRBD1. CDR1 and CDR2 (germline): MDHEN, SYDVKM. CDR3 size: 15 residues. The trim removed 6 bases at V and 9 bases at J, leaving 11 bases unmatched.

J is TRBJ1-3 and V is TRBV28; D uncertain. V was clipped by 5 bases and J by 2 bases, with 13 bases between them. CDR3 length equals 15 residues. Germline V gene sequence: CDR1 MDHEN, CDR2 SYDVKM. The CDR3 DNA reads TGTGCCAGCAGTCATCAGAAGAGAGCTGGAAACACCATATATTTT. Protein sequence: CASSHQKRAGNTIYF.

This clone was seen a single time. The genes are TRBV27 and TRBJ1-4; 7 bases align to TRBD1. J was trimmed by 4 bases and V by 7 bases; bases with no gene match: 6. Germline CDR1 and CDR2: MNHEY and SMNVEV (reference sequence). The CDR3 is 14 residues long. In DNA, the CDR3 is TGTGCCAGCAACCGACAGGGTAGTAATGAAAAACTGTTTTTT. Its translation: CASNRQGSNEKLFF.

This chain joins TRBV11-2 and TRBJ2-7; maybe TRBD1 (5 bases). V lost 1 base, J lost 2 bases, and 12 bases lay in between. CDR3 length equals 15 residues. Germline loops: CDR1 SGHAT, CDR2 FQNNGV. The CDR3 region has the DNA TGTGCCAGCAGCTTAGGTGTCGCAGGGCCCTACGAGCAGTACTTC. Amino acid sequence: CASSLGVAGPYEQYF.

The CDR3 loop reads CASRLVPGQEKGAFF. The DNA for the CDR3 is TGTGCAAGTCGCTTAGTCCCGGGACAAGAGAAAGGGGCTTTCTTT. The genes are TRBV12-2 and TRBJ1-1; TRBD1 is the table's D call, not checked against the DNA. TRBV12-2 represents a pseudogene. The CDR3 sequence is 15 residues long.

V and J are TRBV28 and TRBJ2-7, with 10 bases identical to TRBD1. The V gene end was trimmed by 5 bases and the J gene end by 7 bases; junction bases not matched to a gene: 8. The germline V gene encodes CDR1 MDHEN and CDR2 SYDVKM. This CDR3 contains 14 residues. Written as DNA, the CDR3 is TGTGCCAGCAGTCTCGACAGGGGGCGGAGGGAGCAGTACTTC. Translating gives CASSLDRGRREQYF.

This clone was recorded a few times. The J gene is TRBJ1-1, the V gene TRBV6-5; 7 nucleotides agree with TRBD1. Germline CDR1 and CDR2: MNHEY and SVGAGI. Losses at the gene ends were 6 bases for V and 4 bases for J; bases not matched to a gene: 11. The CDR3 runs to 15 residues. CDR3 amino acids: CASRVGRQGFTEAFF. The CDR3, as DNA: TGTGCCAGCAGAGTGGGCCGACAGGGTTTCACTGAAGCTTTCTTT.

The rearrangement uses TRBV12-5 and TRBJ2-1, with unresolved D. The CDR3 is made up of 12 amino acids. From germline, CDR1 is LGHNT and CDR2 FRNRAP. V was cut by 7 bases and J by 7 bases, with 11 bases left in between. Written as DNA, the CDR3 is TGTGCTAGTGCCAAGGTGGGAAATGAGCAGTTCTTC. It yields the protein CASAKVGNEQFF.

This clone was observed at least ten times. The J gene is TRBJ2-1, the V gene TRBV20-1; maybe TRBD2 (6 bases). Germline values: CDR1 DFQATT, CDR2 SNEGSKA (reference sequence). V was cut by 3 bases and J by 10 bases, with 10 bases left in between. This CDR3 has 11 residues. The CDR3, as DNA: TGCAGTGCTAGTTCCCGGGAGGAGCAGTTCTTC. Protein product: CSASSREEQFF.

This chain uses TRBV28 with TRBJ1-4; no reliable D call. The V gene's germline CDR1 is MDHEN and CDR2 SYDVKM. The V end was cut by 7 bases, the J end by 1 base, with 10 bases between. CDR3 size: 14 residues. CDR3 protein: CASKLSGTNEKLFF. The DNA of the CDR3 is TGTGCCAGCAAATTGTCAGGAACTAATGAAAAACTGTTTTTT.

This clone has more than one count but fewer than ten. This chain links TRBV9 with TRBJ2-3; no reliable D call. Germline V gives CDR1 SGDLS, CDR2 YYNGEE. The CDR3 length is 15 residues. The germline V and J ends were trimmed by 0 bases and 2 bases, with 10 bases remaining between them. The CDR3 DNA reads as TGTGCCAGCAGCGTAGGAACCCATAACACAGATACGCAGTATTTT. The encoded protein is CASSVGTHNTDTQYF.

The chain is built from TRBV6-1 and TRBJ1-4; 7 bases agree with TRBD1. V lost 6 bases, J lost 2 bases, and 6 bases stayed unmatched. The CDR3 is made up of 15 amino acids. Germline V gives CDR1 MNHNS, CDR2 SASEGT. CDR3: CASRLRQGTNEKLFF. The CDR3 DNA reads as TGTGCCAGCAGACTTCGACAGGGTACTAATGAAAAACTGTTTTTT.

This clone was detected only a few times. The chain links TRBV30 to TRBJ2-2, with D tentatively TRBD1 (6 bases). V was shortened by 1 base and J by 7 bases, with 16 bases between the two germline ends. The CDR3 is 15 amino acids. Germline CDR1 reads GTSNPN; CDR2 reads SVGIG (reference sequence). CDR3 nucleotides: TGTGCCTGGAGTGAAAAACAGGGCTTCGGCGGGGAGCTGTTTTTT. Translating it yields CAWSEKQGFGGELFF.

About this clone: This sample includes further DNA sequences coding for the same CDR3. The chain combines TRBV5-1 with TRBJ2-5; no definite D call. This CDR3 is 13 amino acids long. The V end lost 0 bases, the J end lost 2 bases, and 5 bases lay between the germline ends. CDR1 and CDR2 from the germline V gene are SGHRS and YFSETQ. CDR3 bases: TGCGCCAGCAGCTTGGGGCTGCAAGAGACCCAGTACTTC. Translation gives CASSLGLQETQYF.

This rearrangement joins TRBV15 to TRBJ2-4, with 10 bases fitting TRBD1. Germline V gene sequence: CDR1 LNHNV, CDR2 YYDKDF (reference sequence). V shed 3 bases and J 13 bases; nucleotides not matched to a gene: 12. The CDR3 is made up of 15 amino acids. CDR3 sequence (DNA): TGTGCCACCAGCAGGGTTGGACAGGGGGAGAGAGGCCAGTACTTC. This translates into CATSRVGQGERGQYF.

The V gene is TRBV14, the J gene TRBJ2-1, with 9 bases matching TRBD2. The germline gives CDR1 SGHDN, CDR2 FVKESK. The trim removed 1 base at V and 8 bases at J, leaving 21 bases unmatched. The CDR3 covers 20 residues. As DNA, the CDR3 is TGTGCCAGCAGCCAAGGCCGTTCCGGGCTCGGGACTAGCTGGAGGTATGAGCAGTTCTTC. This gives the protein CASSQGRSGLGTSWRYEQFF.

The chain links TRBV5-1 to TRBJ2-7; 7 positions agree with TRBD1. Germline V lookup: CDR1 SGHRS, CDR2 YFSETQ. The CDR3 consists of 15 residues. Trimming took 3 bases from V and 6 from J; bases not matched to a gene: 12. CDR3 bases: TGCGCCAGCAGCTGGATTGAGGGACAGCGACTCGAGCAGTACTTC. This translates into CASSWIEGQRLEQYF. The full variable domain, completed using reference TRBV5-1 and TRBJ2-7, is KAGVTQTPRYLIKTRGQQVTLSCSPISGHRSVSWYQQTPGQGLQFLFEYFSETQRNKGNFPGRFSGRQFSNSRSEMNVSTLELGDSALYLCASSWIEGQRLEQYFGPGTRLTVT.

This chain's CDR3 is CASSRDRGGSGELFF. CDR3 coding DNA: TGCGCCAGCAGCCGGGACAGGGGAGGTTCCGGGGAGCTGTTTTTT. The chain couples TRBV5-1 to TRBJ2-2; 10 positions agree with TRBD1. The CDR3 length is 15 residues. Germline CDR1 SGHRS, CDR2 YFSETQ. Trimming at V came to 4 bases and at J to 6 bases, leaving 6 bases not matched to a gene.

This chain links TRBV5-1 with TRBJ2-7, with D perhaps TRBD1 (7 bases). The CDR3 consists of 14 residues. Trimming removed 3 bases from V and 3 bases from J, with 13 bases in between. The germline CDR1 and CDR2 sequences are SGHRS and YFSETQ. The CDR3 here is CASSWTGGDYEQYF. CDR3 coding DNA: TGCGCCAGCAGCTGGACAGGAGGGGACTACGAGCAGTACTTC. The whole variable domain, filled in from reference TRBV5-1 and TRBJ2-7, reads KAGVTQTPRYLIKTRGQQVTLSCSPISGHRSVSWYQQTPGQGLQFLFEYFSETQRNKGNFPGRFSGRQFSNSRSEMNVSTLELGDSALYLCASSWTGGDYEQYFGPGTRLTVT.